One and the same sample provided the 16 T cell receptor beta chains below, sequenced in a study of T cells after yellow fever vaccination. TCRdb called the 5' RACE reads again in MiXCR, with one record for every CDR3 protein. This sample has about 4,500 distinct CDR3 sequences, with around 8% found just once. Sequenced here: PBMCs, either bulk or a sorted T-cell subset (CD4+, CD8+, memory, or dextramer-sorted; not recorded which), sampled around 45 days after the first yellow fever vaccination. These TCRs come from a man between 18 and 29 years old who received the YFV17D yellow fever vaccine.

At least ten counts were recorded for this clonotype. The chain employs TRBV12-3 or TRBV12-4 and TRBJ1-2; D not certain. Trimming pared 8 bases from V and 1 base from J, leaving 20 bases between. This CDR3 has 16 amino acids. The CDR3: CASFGQAEHFNYGYTF. The CDR3 DNA reads TGTGCCAGCTTCGGGCAGGCCGAACATTTTAACTATGGCTACACCTTC.

This clonotype was recorded many times. The CDR3: CASSQDASGEYSNQPQHF. In nucleotides, the CDR3 is TGCGCCAGCAGCCAAGATGCGTCAGGAGAATATAGCAATCAGCCCCAGCATTTT. The rearrangement joins TRBV4-1 to TRBJ1-5; D is uncertain. CDR1 and CDR2 (germline): MGHRA, YSYEKL. The CDR3 runs to 18 residues. The ends were cut back, 0 bases at V and 0 bases at J, with 15 bases in the middle.

This clonotype has ten or more counts. The genes are TRBV20-1 and TRBJ1-5; 9 bases map to TRBD1. Losses at the gene ends were 0 bases for V and 4 bases for J; bases not matched to a gene: 13. The CDR3 contains 18 residues. CDR1 is DFQATT, CDR2 SNEGSKA, per germline (reference sequence). CDR3 bases: TGCAGTGCTAGAGACCCGCGGGGCCCGACAGGGGGTAATCAGCCCCAGCATTTT. Its translation: CSARDPRGPTGGNQPQHF.

This clonotype has ten or more counts. V and J are TRBV11-2 and TRBJ2-7; 7 nucleotides align to TRBD2. The germline V gene encodes CDR1 SGHAT and CDR2 FQNNGV. V was clipped by 5 bases and J by 0 bases; unmatched bases: 22. The CDR3 totals 20 residues. CDR3 sequence reads: CASSPNPPGVGRGSSYEQYV. CDR3 nucleotide sequence: TGTGCCAGCAGCCCAAACCCTCCGGGGGTGGGGCGGGGGAGCTCCTACGAGCAGTACGTC.

This clonotype has a handful of counts. For the CDR3, the DNA is TGTGCCAAGGGGGTCGGAGGGTTCTATGGCTACACCTTC. Its translation is CAKGVGGFYGYTF. This rearrangement joins TRBV30 to TRBJ1-2, with D perhaps TRBD1 (6 bases). V was shortened by 8 bases and J by 4 bases, with 17 bases between the two germline ends. Germline loops: CDR1 GTSNPN, CDR2 SVGIG (reference sequence). The CDR3 contains 13 residues.

This clonotype showed up many times. V and J are TRBV7-9 and TRBJ1-1; D remains ambiguous. The CDR3 is made up of 13 amino acids. CDR1 and CDR2 (germline): SEHNR, FQNEAQ (reference sequence). Trimming removed 1 base at V and 6 bases at J, with 9 bases between. The CDR3 DNA follows: TGTGCCAGCAGCTTAGATTGGGGTCCTGAAGCTTTCTTT. Its protein product is CASSLDWGPEAFF.

At least ten counts were recorded for this clonotype. The V call is TRBV5-1, the J call TRBJ2-7, with TRBD1 as a possible D gene (6 bases). CDR1 and CDR2 (germline): SGHRS, YFSETQ. CDR3 length: 14 amino acids. Deletions cut 3 bases from V and 5 bases from J, with 15 bases between. The CDR3 nucleotides read TGCGCCAGCAGCTCCCGGACAGCAAACGACGAGCAGTACTTC. It specifies CASSSRTANDEQYF. The variable domain in full, with the rest retrieved from reference TRBV5-1 and TRBJ2-7, is KAGVTQTPRYLIKTRGQQVTLSCSPISGHRSVSWYQQTPGQGLQFLFEYFSETQRNKGNFPGRFSGRQFSNSRSEMNVSTLELGDSALYLCASSSRTANDEQYFGPGTRLTVT.

In this sample, this clonotype turned up many times. This chain uses TRBV20-1 with TRBJ1-6, with TRBD1 as a possible D gene (5 bases). V was pared by 4 bases and J by 8 bases, with 12 bases between. The CDR3 is made up of 13 amino acids. Per the germline V gene, CDR1 is DFQATT and CDR2 is SNEGSKA (reference sequence). The CDR3 sequence: CSANVRGYSPLHF. CDR3 DNA sequence: TGCAGTGCTAATGTCCGGGGGTATTCACCCCTCCACTTT.

This clonotype was seen at least ten times. CDR3 protein: CASSEAIGGIAYEQYV. The CDR3 bases are TGTGCCAGCAGTGAAGCGATAGGGGGAATTGCCTACGAGCAGTACGTC. The rearrangement links TRBV6-1 to TRBJ2-7; D perhaps matches TRBD1 (6 bases). Trimming removed 0 bases from V and 2 bases from J, with 14 bases in between. Germline CDR1 and CDR2: MNHNS and SASEGT. There are 16 residues in the CDR3.

This rearrangement joins TRBV4-3 to TRBJ1-2; a weak D match, TRBD1 (6 bases). Trimming took 0 bases from V and 3 from J, leaving 11 bases between them. The germline V gene encodes CDR1 LGHNA and CDR2 YSLEER. The CDR3 extends over 15 amino acids. The CDR3 bases are TGCGCCAGCAGCCAAGATCCCGCAGGGGACTATGGCTACACCTTC. Protein: CASSQDPAGDYGYTF.

This clonotype was seen ten or more times. J is TRBJ2-2 and V is TRBV28, with 7 bases matching TRBD2. The length of the CDR3 is 17 residues. Trimming at V came to 0 bases and at J to 4 bases, leaving 8 bases not matched to a gene. Germline values: CDR1 MDHEN, CDR2 SYDVKM. This CDR3 is CASSLCRRGSCTGELFF. For the CDR3, the DNA is TGTGCCAGCAGTTTATGCAGGCGGGGGAGCTGCACCGGGGAGCTGTTTTTT.

This clonotype was counted many times. J is TRBJ1-5 and V is TRBV5-1; D is unresolved. The CDR3 runs 15 residues. Trimming stripped 4 bases from V and 4 bases from J, with 15 bases between. Germline V gene sequence: CDR1 SGHRS, CDR2 YFSETQ. The CDR3 protein is CASSPRPTGNQPQHF. The CDR3 DNA is TGCGCCAGCAGCCCTAGACCCACGGGGAATCAGCCCCAGCATTTT.

This clonotype was seen repeatedly, ten times or more. V is TRBV14 and J is TRBJ2-6; D is possibly TRBD2 (5 bases). The CDR3 is 17 residues long. Trimming took off 4 bases at V and 2 bases at J, with 15 bases between the two ends. Germline-derived CDR1 and CDR2 are SGHDN and FVKESK. The CDR3 bases are TGTGCCAGCAGCCGATGGACTGCCCGACCTGGGGCCAACGTCCTGACTTTC. It specifies CASSRWTARPGANVLTF.

This clonotype was seen many times. The chain recombines TRBV7-3 with TRBJ2-1; perhaps TRBD1 as D (6 bases). Per germline, CDR1 SGHTA and CDR2 FQGTGA. Trimming left V 4 bases short and J 4 bases short, with 8 bases between. The CDR3 has 13 residues. The CDR3 nucleotides are TGTGCCAGCAGCTACAGGGTTTACAATGAGCAGTTCTTC. It encodes CASSYRVYNEQFF.

This clonotype was picked up many times. For the CDR3, the DNA is TGCAGTGCTCCTGTCCCTCGTGAGGGGGGGTACACTGAAGCTTTCTTT. Its translation: CSAPVPREGGYTEAFF. The chain uses TRBV20-1 and TRBJ1-1; TRBD1 might be the D (6 bases). Per the germline V gene, CDR1 is DFQATT and CDR2 is SNEGSKA (reference sequence). V dropped 5 bases and J dropped 3 bases, with 22 bases sitting between them. The CDR3 contains 16 residues.

This clonotype has a count of ten or more. The rearrangement joins TRBV7-9 to TRBJ2-3, with D possibly TRBD2 on 6 matching bases. This CDR3 is built from 16 residues. The germline CDR1 and CDR2 sequences are SEHNR and FQNEAQ (reference sequence). V lost 1 base to trimming and J lost 1 base, with 12 bases between them. The DNA of the CDR3 is TGTGCCAGCAGCTTAGGGCGACTAGTGGGCACAGATACGCAGTATTTT. Amino acid sequence: CASSLGRLVGTDTQYF.